This T cell receptor beta chain came from a study of shared clonotypes between healthy human individuals. Of note for this clone: Its antigen remains unknown.

Using immunoSEQ multiplex PCR, the repertoire was profiled, and TCRdb retains in-frame clones only, with some absent. There are around 550,000 clones in the sample; 90% to 96% occur only once, and approximately 0.06% lies in the top ten. Overall study results and limits: Naive CD4 clonotypes overlapped across a handful of donors at approximately 5.3%.

The clonotype was recovered from a woman between 25 and 40 years old in good health. Sample: naive CD4+ T cells sorted from blood. Subset: CD45RA+ positively selected.

The CDR3 loop is CASVPSGRPNTGELFF. The CDR3 DNA sequence: TGCGCCAGTGTACCCTCGGGGCGACCGAACACCGGGGAGCTGTTTTTT. The chain uses TRBV10-2 and TRBJ2-2, with D perhaps given as TRBD1 or TRBD2 (5 bases each). Germline CDR1 is WSHSY and CDR2 is SAAADI. This CDR3 comprises 16 residues. V was shortened by 9 bases and J by 0 bases, with 17 bases between the two germline ends.